This T cell receptor beta chain emerged from a study of blood T cell repertoires in COVID-19. The data were produced by immunoSEQ multiplex PCR, yet TCRdb's version contains in-frame clones alone and is incomplete. The sample lists 300,000 or so clones, around 86% occurring once. The table lists this clone with a few counts. This TCR came from a woman between 40 and 55 years old with acute COVID-19. Specimen: PBMCs or T cells enriched from blood (not recorded which).

CDR3 sequence reads: CASSQLTAKNEKLFF. For the CDR3, the DNA is TGTGCCAGCAGCCAATTGACAGCCAAGAATGAAAAACTGTTTTTT. The chain recombines TRBV14 with TRBJ1-4, with TRBD1 as a possible D gene (5 bases). V shed 2 bases and J shed 5 bases, with 12 bases lying between them. CDR1 SGHDN and CDR2 FVKESK come from the germline V gene. This CDR3 spans 15 amino acids.